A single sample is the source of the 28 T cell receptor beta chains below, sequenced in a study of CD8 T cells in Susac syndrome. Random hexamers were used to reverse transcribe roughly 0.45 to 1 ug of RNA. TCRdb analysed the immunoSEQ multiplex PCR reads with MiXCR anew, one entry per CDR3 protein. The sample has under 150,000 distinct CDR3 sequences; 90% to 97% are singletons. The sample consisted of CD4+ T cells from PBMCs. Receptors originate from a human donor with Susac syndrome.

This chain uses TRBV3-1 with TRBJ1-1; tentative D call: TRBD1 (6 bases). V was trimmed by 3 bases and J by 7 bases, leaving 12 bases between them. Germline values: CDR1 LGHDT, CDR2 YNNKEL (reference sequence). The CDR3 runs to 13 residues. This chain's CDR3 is CASSQNRAHEAFF. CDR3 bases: TGTGCCAGCAGCCAGAACAGGGCCCATGAAGCTTTCTTT.

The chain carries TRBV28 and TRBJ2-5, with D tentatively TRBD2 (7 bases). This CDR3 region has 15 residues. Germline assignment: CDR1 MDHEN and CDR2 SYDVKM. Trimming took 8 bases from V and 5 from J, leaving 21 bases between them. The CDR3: CASQTLGGGGETQYF. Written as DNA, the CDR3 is TGTGCCAGCCAGACCCTGGGGGGAGGGGGTGAGACCCAGTACTTC.

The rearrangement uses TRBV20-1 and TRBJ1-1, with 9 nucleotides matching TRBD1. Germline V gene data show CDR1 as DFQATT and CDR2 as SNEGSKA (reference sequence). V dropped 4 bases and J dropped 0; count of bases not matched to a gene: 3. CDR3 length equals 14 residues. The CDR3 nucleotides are TGCAGTGCTAAACAGGGGGCCGTGAACACTGAAGCTTTCTTT. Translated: CSAKQGAVNTEAFF.

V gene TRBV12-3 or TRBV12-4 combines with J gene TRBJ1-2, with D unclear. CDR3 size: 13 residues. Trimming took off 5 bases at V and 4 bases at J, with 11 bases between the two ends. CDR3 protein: CASSADITYGYTF. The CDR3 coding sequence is TGTGCCAGCAGTGCCGACATTACCTATGGCTACACCTTC.

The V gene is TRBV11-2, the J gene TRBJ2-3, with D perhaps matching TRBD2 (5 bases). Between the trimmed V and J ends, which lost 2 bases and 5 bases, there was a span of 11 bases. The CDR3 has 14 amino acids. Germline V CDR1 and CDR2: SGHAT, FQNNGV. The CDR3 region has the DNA TGTGCCAGCAGCTTAACCAGACGGGAAGATACGCAGTATTTT. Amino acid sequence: CASSLTRREDTQYF.

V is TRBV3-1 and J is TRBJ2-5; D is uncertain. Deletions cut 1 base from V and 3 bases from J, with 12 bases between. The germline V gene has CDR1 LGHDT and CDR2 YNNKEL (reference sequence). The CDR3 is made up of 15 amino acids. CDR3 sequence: CASSQGALPEETQYF. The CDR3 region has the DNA TGTGCCAGCAGCCAAGGGGCCCTCCCCGAAGAGACCCAGTACTTC.

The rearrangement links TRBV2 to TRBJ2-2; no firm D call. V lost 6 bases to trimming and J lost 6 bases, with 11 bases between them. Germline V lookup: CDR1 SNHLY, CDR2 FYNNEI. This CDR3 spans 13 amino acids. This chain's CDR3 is CASRALLPGELFF. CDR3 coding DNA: TGTGCCAGCAGGGCCTTGTTACCCGGGGAGCTGTTTTTT.

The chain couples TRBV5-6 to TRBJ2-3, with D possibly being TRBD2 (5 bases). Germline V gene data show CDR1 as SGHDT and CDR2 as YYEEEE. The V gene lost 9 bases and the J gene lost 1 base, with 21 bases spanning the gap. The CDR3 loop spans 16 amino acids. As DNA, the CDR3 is TGTGCCACTCAATCACCAGTGGGAGAGGGCACAGATACGCAGTATTTT. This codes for CATQSPVGEGTDTQYF.

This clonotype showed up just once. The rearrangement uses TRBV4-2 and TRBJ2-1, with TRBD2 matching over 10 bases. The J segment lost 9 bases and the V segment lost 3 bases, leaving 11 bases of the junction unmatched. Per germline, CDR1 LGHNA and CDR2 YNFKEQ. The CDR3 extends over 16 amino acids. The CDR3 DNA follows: TGTGCCAGCAGCCACCGACTAGCGGGTATTCAGGGTGAGCAGTTCTTC. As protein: CASSHRLAGIQGEQFF.

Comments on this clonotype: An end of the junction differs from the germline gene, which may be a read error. CDR3 nucleotide sequence: TGTGCCACCAGCAGAGACGGTGCCCAAGGGACCCAGTACTTC. Protein product: CATSRDGAQGTQYF. This chain joins TRBV15 and TRBJ2-5; D is unresolved. The CDR3 loop spans 14 amino acids. Germline V gene sequence: CDR1 LNHNV, CDR2 YYDKDF (reference sequence).

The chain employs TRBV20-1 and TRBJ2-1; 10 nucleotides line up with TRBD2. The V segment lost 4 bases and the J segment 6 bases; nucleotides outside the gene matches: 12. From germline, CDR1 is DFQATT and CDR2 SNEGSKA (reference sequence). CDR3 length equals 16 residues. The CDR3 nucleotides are TGCAGTGCTAAGCCCCCTAGCGGGAGCTTCTCCAATGAGCAGTTCTTC. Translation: CSAKPPSGSFSNEQFF.

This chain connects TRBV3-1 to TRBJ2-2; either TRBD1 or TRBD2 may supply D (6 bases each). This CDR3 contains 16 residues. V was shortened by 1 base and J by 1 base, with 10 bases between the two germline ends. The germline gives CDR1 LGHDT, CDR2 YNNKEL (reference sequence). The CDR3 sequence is CASSQVGGLNTGELFF. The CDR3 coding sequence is TGTGCCAGCAGCCAAGTAGGGGGACTGAACACCGGGGAGCTGTTTTTT.

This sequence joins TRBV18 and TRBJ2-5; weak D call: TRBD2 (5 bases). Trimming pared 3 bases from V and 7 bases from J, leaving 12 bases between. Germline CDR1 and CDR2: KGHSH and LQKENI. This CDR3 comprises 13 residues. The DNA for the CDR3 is TGTGCCAGCTCACCCGCTGGCGCGGGGACCCAGTACTTC. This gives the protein CASSPAGAGTQYF.

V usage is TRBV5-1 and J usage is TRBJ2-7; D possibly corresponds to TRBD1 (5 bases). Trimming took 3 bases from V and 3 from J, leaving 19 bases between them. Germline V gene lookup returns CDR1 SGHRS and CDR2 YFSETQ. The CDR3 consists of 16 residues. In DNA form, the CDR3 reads TGCGCCAGCAGCTCCTTTAAGACAGACGACCTCTACGAGCAGTACTTC. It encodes CASSSFKTDDLYEQYF.

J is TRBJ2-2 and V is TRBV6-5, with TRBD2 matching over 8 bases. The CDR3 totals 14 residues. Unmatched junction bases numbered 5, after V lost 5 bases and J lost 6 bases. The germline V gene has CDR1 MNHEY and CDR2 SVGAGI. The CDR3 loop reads CASSDGLAAGELFF. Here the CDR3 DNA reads TGTGCCAGCAGTGACGGACTAGCCGCCGGGGAGCTGTTTTTT.

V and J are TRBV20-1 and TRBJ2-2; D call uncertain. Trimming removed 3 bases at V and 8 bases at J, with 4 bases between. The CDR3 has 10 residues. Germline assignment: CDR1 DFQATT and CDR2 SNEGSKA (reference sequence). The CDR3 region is CSASPGELFF. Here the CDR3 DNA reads TGCAGTGCTAGTCCGGGGGAGCTGTTTTTT.

In DNA, the CDR3 is TGTGCCAGCTCACCGAGTCCCCCCACAGATACGCAGTATTTT. It is translated as CASSPSPPTDTQYF. The gene calls are TRBV18 and TRBJ2-3; D gene unclear. Germline V gives CDR1 KGHSH, CDR2 LQKENI. V shed 3 bases and J shed 2 bases, with 9 bases lying between them. The CDR3 length is 14 residues.

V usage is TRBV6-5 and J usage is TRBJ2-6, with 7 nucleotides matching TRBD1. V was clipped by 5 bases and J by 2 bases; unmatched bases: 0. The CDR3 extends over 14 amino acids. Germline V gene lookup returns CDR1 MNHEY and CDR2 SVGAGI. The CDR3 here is CASSQGAGANVLTF. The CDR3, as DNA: TGTGCCAGCAGTCAGGGGGCTGGGGCCAACGTCCTGACTTTC.

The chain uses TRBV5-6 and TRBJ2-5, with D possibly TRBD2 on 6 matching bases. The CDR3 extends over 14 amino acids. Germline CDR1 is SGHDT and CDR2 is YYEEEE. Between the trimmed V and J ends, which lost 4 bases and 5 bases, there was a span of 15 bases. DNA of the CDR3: TGTGCCAGCAGCCCGGGGGTAGATAAGGAGACCCAGTACTTC. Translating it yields CASSPGVDKETQYF.

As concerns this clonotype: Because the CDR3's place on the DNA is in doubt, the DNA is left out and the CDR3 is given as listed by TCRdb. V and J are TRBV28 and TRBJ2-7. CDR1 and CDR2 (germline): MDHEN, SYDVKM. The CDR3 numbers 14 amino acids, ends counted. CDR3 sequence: CASSSSDLSYEQYF.

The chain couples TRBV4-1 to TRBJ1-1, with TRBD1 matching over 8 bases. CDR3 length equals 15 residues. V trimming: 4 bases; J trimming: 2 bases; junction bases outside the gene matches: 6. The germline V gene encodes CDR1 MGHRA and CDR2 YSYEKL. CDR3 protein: CASSPGQGSNTEAFF. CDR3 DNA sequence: TGCGCCAGCAGCCCCGGACAGGGCTCCAACACTGAAGCTTTCTTT.

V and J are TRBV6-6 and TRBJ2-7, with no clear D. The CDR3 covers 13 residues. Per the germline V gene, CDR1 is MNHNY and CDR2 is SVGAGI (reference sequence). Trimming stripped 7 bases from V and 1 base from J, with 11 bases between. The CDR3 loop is CASTEGQSYEQYF. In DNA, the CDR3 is TGTGCCAGCACCGAAGGGCAGTCCTACGAGCAGTACTTC.

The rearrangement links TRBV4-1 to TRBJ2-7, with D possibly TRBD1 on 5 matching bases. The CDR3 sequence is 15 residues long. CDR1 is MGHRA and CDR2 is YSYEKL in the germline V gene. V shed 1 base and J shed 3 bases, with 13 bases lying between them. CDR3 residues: CASSQGSQGNYEQYF. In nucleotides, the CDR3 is TGCGCCAGCAGCCAAGGTTCGCAGGGTAACTACGAGCAGTACTTC.

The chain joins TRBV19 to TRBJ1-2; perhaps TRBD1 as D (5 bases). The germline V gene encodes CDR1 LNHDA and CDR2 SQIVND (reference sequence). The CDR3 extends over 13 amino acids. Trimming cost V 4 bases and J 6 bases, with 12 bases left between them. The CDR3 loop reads CASSNQGYNGYTF. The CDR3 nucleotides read TGTGCCAGTAGTAATCAGGGATATAATGGCTACACCTTC.

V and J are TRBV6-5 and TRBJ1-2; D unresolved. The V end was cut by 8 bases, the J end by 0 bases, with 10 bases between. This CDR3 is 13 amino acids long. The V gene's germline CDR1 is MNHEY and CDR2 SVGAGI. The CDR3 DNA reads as TGTGCCAGCTCCCGGACGGCTAACTATGGCTACACCTTC. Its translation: CASSRTANYGYTF.

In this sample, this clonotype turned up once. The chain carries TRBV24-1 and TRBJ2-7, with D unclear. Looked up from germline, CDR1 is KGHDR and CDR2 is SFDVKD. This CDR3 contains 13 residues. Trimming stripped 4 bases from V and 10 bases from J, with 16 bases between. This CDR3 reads CATSDRTGVGQYF. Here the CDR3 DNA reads TGTGCCACCAGTGACCGGACCGGCGTTGGACAGTACTTC.

CDR3 sequence: CASSSGQPGKETQYF. As DNA, the CDR3 is TGTGCCAGCAGTTCCGGACAGCCTGGTAAAGAGACCCAGTACTTC. The chain employs TRBV28 and TRBJ2-5, with D possibly TRBD1 on 6 matching bases. CDR3 length: 15 amino acids. Germline CDR1 and CDR2: MDHEN and SYDVKM. V was shortened by 4 bases and J by 3 bases, with 15 bases between the two germline ends.

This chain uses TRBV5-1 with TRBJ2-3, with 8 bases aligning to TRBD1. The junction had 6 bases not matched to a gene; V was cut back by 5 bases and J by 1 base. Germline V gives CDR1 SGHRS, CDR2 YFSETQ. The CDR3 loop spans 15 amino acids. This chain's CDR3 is CASRAQGAGTDTQYF. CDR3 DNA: TGCGCCAGCAGGGCCCAGGGGGCGGGCACAGATACGCAGTATTTT.